This entry lists 5 T cell receptor beta chains sequenced from one sample in a study of blood T cell repertoires in COVID-19. The method was immunoSEQ multiplex PCR; TCRdb's version includes in-frame clones alone and lacks a portion of them. The table records 260,000 or so clones, 88% of them present only once. Sequenced input: PBMCs or T cells enriched from blood (not recorded which). The receptors shown here come from a woman aged 40 to 55 with acute COVID-19.

The CDR3 spells CASSQDRTVYTEAFF. The CDR3 DNA reads TGCGCCAGCAGCCAAGATCGGACAGTTTACACTGAAGCTTTCTTT. This chain uses TRBV4-3 with TRBJ1-1; D might be TRBD1 (6 bases). Germline CDR1 LGHNA, CDR2 YSLEER. This CDR3 region has 15 residues. V was clipped by 0 bases and J by 3 bases, with 11 bases between them.

The chain links TRBV7-2 to TRBJ2-1; D is possibly TRBD1 (6 bases). CDR3 length: 19 amino acids. Germline V gives CDR1 SGHTA, CDR2 FQGNSA. V was cut by 0 bases and J by 6 bases, with 24 bases left in between. The CDR3 spells CASSLASTGNRYRGNEQFF. As DNA, the CDR3 is TGTGCCAGCAGCTTAGCTAGTACAGGGAACAGATATAGGGGCAATGAGCAGTTCTTC.

This clone was seen a single time. The chain recombines TRBV5-6 with TRBJ1-2; TRBD1 aligns across 7 bases. The CDR3 spans 15 residues. Germline V CDR1 and CDR2: SGHDT, YYEEEE. Unmatched junction bases numbered 7, after V lost 1 base and J lost 4 bases. The CDR3 is CASSLSRQGPYGYTF. Here the CDR3 DNA reads TGTGCCAGCAGCTTGTCCAGACAGGGTCCCTATGGCTACACCTTC. The full variable domain, with the rest looked up from reference TRBV5-6 and TRBJ1-2, is DAGVTQSPTHLIKTRGQQVTLRCSPKSGHDTVSWYQQALGQGPQFIFQYYEEEERQRGNFPDRFSGHQFPNYSSELNVNALLLGDSALYLCASSLSRQGPYGYTFGSGTRLTVV.

The rearrangement joins TRBV19 to TRBJ2-1, with D perhaps matching TRBD2 (7 bases). CDR3 length: 16 residues. V was shortened by 6 bases and J by 3 bases, with 18 bases between the two germline ends. The germline gives CDR1 LNHDA, CDR2 SQIVND (reference sequence). CDR3 in DNA: TGTGCCAGTAGCCCGGGGGCGGGAGCCGGCTACAATGAGCAGTTCTTC. It is translated as CASSPGAGAGYNEQFF.

The rearrangement uses TRBV10-3 and TRBJ2-5, with 8 bases lining up with TRBD1. Germline CDR1 reads ENHRY; CDR2 reads SYGVKD. This CDR3 is built from 16 residues. V was pared by 0 bases and J by 5 bases, with 8 bases of the junction left unmatched. The CDR3 protein is CAISESRAGGVETQYF. The CDR3 coding sequence is TGTGCCATCAGTGAGTCGAGGGCAGGGGGCGTTGAGACCCAGTACTTC.